This entry lists 26 T cell receptor beta chains sequenced from one sample in a study of OX40 agonist ivuxolimab in advanced cancers. Assay: immunoSEQ multiplex PCR; the TCRdb copy retains only in-frame clones and omits some. This table holds around 94,000 clones, around 91% found once. Here the sequenced sample was CD4+ or CD8+ T cells sorted from blood, taken in a trial of the OX40 agonist ivuxolimab. The receptor set was obtained from an adult with an advanced solid tumor such as melanoma, head and neck, liver or kidney cancer.

This chain connects TRBV15 to TRBJ1-5, with no clear D. V lost 0 bases to trimming and J lost 7 bases, with 4 bases between them. Germline CDR1 reads LNHNV; CDR2 reads YYDKDF (reference sequence). This CDR3 spans 12 amino acids. The CDR3 DNA is TGTGCCACCAGCAGAGATGTGCAGCCCCAGCATTTT. Its translation is CATSRDVQPQHF.

The chain combines TRBV7-2 with TRBJ2-1, with D uncertain. Between the trimmed V and J ends, which lost 5 bases and 9 bases, there was a span of 11 bases. The germline V gene encodes CDR1 SGHTA and CDR2 FQGNSA. The CDR3 spans 12 residues. The CDR3 region is CASSGQGIEQFF. CDR3 sequence (DNA): TGTGCCAGCAGCGGTCAAGGAATTGAGCAGTTCTTC.

The chain links TRBV19 to TRBJ2-5; TRBD1 matches 11 bases. The CDR3 runs 14 residues. Losses at the gene ends were 8 bases for V and 5 bases for J; bases not matched to a gene: 7. Germline assignment: CDR1 LNHDA and CDR2 SQIVND (reference sequence). Written as DNA, the CDR3 is TGTGCCAGTGGGGGGACAGGGGGTCGGGAGACCCAGTACTTC. It yields the protein CASGGTGGRETQYF. Full variable domain (outside the CDR3, taken from reference TRBV19 and TRBJ2-5): DGGITQSPKYLFRKEGQNVTLSCEQNLNHDAMYWYRQDPGQGLRLIYYSQIVNDFQKGDIAEGYSVSREKKESFPLTVTSAQKNPTAFYLCASGGTGGRETQYFGPGTRLLVL.

The chain has TRBV29-1 and TRBJ2-5; D is possibly TRBD2 (6 bases). This CDR3 has 12 amino acids. Germline V gene lookup returns CDR1 SQVTM and CDR2 ANQGSEA. V gave up 4 bases and J gave up 2 bases, with 8 bases separating them. The DNA for the CDR3 is TGCAGCGTTGTTGCGGGACAAGAGACCCAGTACTTC. Translating gives CSVVAGQETQYF.

The chain couples TRBV11-2 to TRBJ2-1, with 8 bases aligning to TRBD1. V was pared by 5 bases and J by 4 bases, with 7 bases of the junction left unmatched. CDR3 length: 15 residues. Germline assignment: CDR1 SGHAT and CDR2 FQNNGV. The DNA for the CDR3 is TGTGCCAGCAGCCAAGGACAGGGTAGTTACAATGAGCAGTTCTTC. It specifies CASSQGQGSYNEQFF.

The genes are TRBV4-1 and TRBJ2-7; D ambiguous. The germline gives CDR1 MGHRA, CDR2 YSYEKL. With 0 bases removed from V and 5 bases from J, the gap between germline ends came to 11 bases. The CDR3 covers 14 residues. CDR3 nucleotides: TGCGCCAGCAGCCAAGATTTACTACGCCACGAGCAGTACTTC. As protein: CASSQDLLRHEQYF.

V usage is TRBV11-3 and J usage is TRBJ2-1; 7 nucleotides match TRBD1. Germline lookup yields CDR1 SGHNT and CDR2 YENEEA. With V trimmed by 1 base and J by 6 bases, 3 bases remained unmatched. The CDR3 totals 14 residues. The CDR3 region has the DNA TGTGCCAGCAGCTTAGTAAGACAGGGCAATGAGCAGTTCTTC. Its translation: CASSLVRQGNEQFF.

The chain carries TRBV19 and TRBJ2-5, with TRBD2 matching 7 bases. The CDR3 is 18 amino acids. V was clipped by 5 bases and J by 0 bases; unmatched bases: 15. Germline V lookup: CDR1 LNHDA, CDR2 SQIVND (reference sequence). CDR3: CASSSLAGALGNQETQYF. The CDR3 DNA is TGTGCCAGTAGTTCGTTGGCGGGAGCTCTGGGGAACCAAGAGACCCAGTACTTC.

The chain has TRBV30 and TRBJ2-2, with D possibly matching TRBD2 (6 bases). The CDR3 is made up of 13 amino acids. CDR1 GTSNPN and CDR2 SVGIG come from the germline V gene (reference sequence). Trimming cost V 3 bases and J 2 bases, with 7 bases left between them. The CDR3 sequence is CAWSGSNTGELFF. In nucleotides, the CDR3 is TGTGCCTGGAGCGGGAGTAACACCGGGGAGCTGTTTTTT. Supplemented by reference TRBV30 and TRBJ2-2, the full variable domain reads SQTIHQWPATLVQPVGSPLSLECTVEGTSNPNLYWYRQAAGRGLQLLFYSVGIGQISSEVPQNLSASRPQDRQFILSSKKLLLSDSGFYLCAWSGSNTGELFFGEGSRLTVL.

Concerning this clone itself: Other nucleotide sequences from this sample produce the same CDR3. The rearrangement uses TRBV6-5 and TRBJ2-5; D call uncertain. Germline CDR1 is MNHEY and CDR2 is SVGAGI. The CDR3 extends over 12 amino acids. V shed 5 bases and J shed 1 base, with 5 bases lying between them. CDR3 protein: CASSRTQETQYF. The CDR3 nucleotides read TGTGCCAGCAGTAGAACCCAAGAGACCCAGTACTTC.

The J gene is TRBJ1-1, the V gene TRBV7-2, with D perhaps TRBD1 (6 bases). V lost 2 bases, J lost 2 bases, and 9 bases lay in between. The CDR3 length is 14 residues. Germline V gene data show CDR1 as SGHTA and CDR2 as FQGNSA. The CDR3 DNA reads TGTGCCAGCAGCTTACAGGGGTTAAACACTGAAGCTTTCTTT. It translates to CASSLQGLNTEAFF.

This chain links TRBV19 with TRBJ2-7; D call uncertain. The length of the CDR3 is 15 residues. The V end was cut by 3 bases, the J end by 0 bases, with 12 bases between. In germline, CDR1 is LNHDA, CDR2 SQIVND (reference sequence). This chain's CDR3 is CASSISARSSYEQYF. CDR3 DNA: TGTGCCAGTAGTATCTCGGCGCGCAGCTCCTACGAGCAGTACTTC. Variable domain in full (rest from reference TRBV19 and TRBJ2-7): DGGITQSPKYLFRKEGQNVTLSCEQNLNHDAMYWYRQDPGQGLRLIYYSQIVNDFQKGDIAEGYSVSREKKESFPLTVTSAQKNPTAFYLCASSISARSSYEQYFGPGTRLTVT.

The chain has TRBV29-1 and TRBJ2-5; the match to TRBD2 covers 8 bases. This CDR3 has 18 amino acids. The V and J ends lost 6 bases and 2 bases, in that order; junction bases with no gene match: 20. From germline, CDR1 is SQVTM and CDR2 ANQGSEA. The CDR3 bases are TGCAGCGTCGAGGGCCCTGTCGGGAGGGCCCTACTTCAAGAGACCCAGTACTTC. It encodes CSVEGPVGRALLQETQYF.

CDR3: CASSYSGTVSLETQYF. The CDR3 nucleotides read TGTGCCAGCAGTTACTCTGGGACGGTGAGCCTAGAGACCCAGTACTTC. The rearrangement links TRBV6-5 to TRBJ2-5, with D perhaps TRBD1 or TRBD2 (5 bases each). The germline V gene encodes CDR1 MNHEY and CDR2 SVGAGI. This CDR3 has 16 residues. The V end lost 0 bases, the J end lost 4 bases, and 15 bases lay between the germline ends.

Note on this clone: This same CDR3 is encoded by further DNA sequences in the sample. The chain is built from TRBV7-2 and TRBJ2-3, with 14 bases fitting TRBD2. Per germline, CDR1 SGHTA and CDR2 FQGNSA. This CDR3 is 16 amino acids long. Germline trimming cut 4 bases from V and 3 bases from J; bases unmatched to any gene: 3. The CDR3 protein is CASSSGLAGGTDTQYF. The CDR3 coding sequence is TGTGCCAGCAGCTCAGGACTAGCGGGAGGTACAGATACGCAGTATTTT. Filled out from reference TRBV7-2 and TRBJ2-3, the complete variable domain reads GAGVSQSPSNKVTEKGKDVELRCDPISGHTALYWYRQSLGQGLEFLIYFQGNSAPDKSGLPSDRFSAERTGGSVSTLTIQRTQQEDSAVYLCASSSGLAGGTDTQYFGPGTRLTVL.

V usage is TRBV19 and J usage is TRBJ2-7; the match to TRBD1 covers 9 bases. This CDR3 is 16 amino acids long. Losses at the gene ends were 4 bases for V and 3 bases for J; bases not matched to a gene: 10. Germline V gives CDR1 LNHDA, CDR2 SQIVND (reference sequence). The CDR3 sequence is CASSTLPGQGDYEQYF. Here the CDR3 DNA reads TGTGCCAGTAGTACCTTACCGGGACAGGGCGACTACGAGCAGTACTTC. The variable domain in full, with the rest retrieved from reference TRBV19 and TRBJ2-7, is DGGITQSPKYLFRKEGQNVTLSCEQNLNHDAMYWYRQDPGQGLRLIYYSQIVNDFQKGDIAEGYSVSREKKESFPLTVTSAQKNPTAFYLCASSTLPGQGDYEQYFGPGTRLTVT.

The rearrangement uses TRBV11-2 and TRBJ2-3; tentatively, D is TRBD1 or TRBD2 (5 bases each). Trimming pared 2 bases from V and 0 bases from J, leaving 18 bases between. The germline CDR1 and CDR2 sequences are SGHAT and FQNNGV. This CDR3 contains 18 residues. Here the CDR3 reads CASSLRWGRTTSTDTQYF. The CDR3 DNA follows: TGTGCCAGCAGCTTACGTTGGGGGAGAACCACTAGCACAGATACGCAGTATTTT.

V gene TRBV5-1 combines with J gene TRBJ1-1; no definite D call. V shed 0 bases and J shed 1 base, with 7 bases lying between them. The CDR3 spans 14 residues. Germline V gives CDR1 SGHRS, CDR2 YFSETQ. As DNA, the CDR3 is TGCGCCAGCAGCTTGGTACCGGCGAACACTGAAGCTTTCTTT. Translated, it gives CASSLVPANTEAFF.

V usage is TRBV6-5 and J usage is TRBJ1-3; TRBD1 might be the D (5 bases). The CDR3 consists of 13 residues. Trimming stripped 6 bases from V and 4 bases from J, with 10 bases between. Germline CDR1 reads MNHEY; CDR2 reads SVGAGI. CDR3 amino acids: CASRPGAGNTIYF. CDR3 sequence (DNA): TGTGCCAGCAGGCCTGGGGCCGGAAACACCATATATTTT.

The rearrangement links TRBV2 to TRBJ2-2; 12 bases match TRBD1. The trim removed 7 bases at V and 2 bases at J, leaving 5 bases unmatched. CDR3 length: 16 residues. The germline gives CDR1 SNHLY, CDR2 FYNNEI. This CDR3 reads CASTGTGGFNTGELFF. The CDR3 DNA reads as TGTGCCAGCACCGGGACAGGGGGCTTCAACACCGGGGAGCTGTTTTTT.

The CDR3 sequence is CASSLSGNQPQHF. CDR3 DNA sequence: TGTGCCAGCAGCTTATCAGGGAATCAGCCCCAGCATTTT. V and J are TRBV11-2 and TRBJ1-5; the D gene is possibly TRBD1 (5 bases). V was trimmed by 2 bases and J by 4 bases, leaving 6 bases between them. CDR1 and CDR2 (germline): SGHAT, FQNNGV. CDR3 size: 13 residues. Based on the CDR3 plus reference TRBV11-2 and TRBJ1-5, the full variable domain is EAGVAQSPRYKIIEKRQSVAFWCNPISGHATLYWYQQILGQGPKLLIQFQNNGVVDDSQLPKDRFSAERLKGVDSTLKIQPAKLEDSAVYLCASSLSGNQPQHFGDGTRLSIL.

The V and J genes are TRBV11-3 and TRBJ1-1; no clear D gene. V lost 0 bases, J lost 5 bases, and 4 bases lay in between. Germline lookup yields CDR1 SGHNT and CDR2 YENEEA. This CDR3 has 12 amino acids. The CDR3, as DNA: TGTGCCAGCAGCTTAGAACCGACTGAAGCTTTCTTT. The encoded protein is CASSLEPTEAFF.

The rearrangement joins TRBV7-2 to TRBJ2-7; D is perhaps TRBD1 (5 bases). Trimming left V 4 bases short and J 0 bases short, with 16 bases between. The V gene's germline CDR1 is SGHTA and CDR2 FQGNSA. The CDR3 sequence is 16 residues long. The CDR3 region is CASSSTGGAGSYEQYF. The CDR3 DNA reads TGTGCCAGCAGCTCCACAGGTGGAGCTGGCTCCTACGAGCAGTACTTC.

This chain joins TRBV5-1 and TRBJ1-2, with TRBD1 matching 8 bases. V shed 4 bases, J shed 3 bases, and the junction held 11 bases outside the gene matches. Germline V gene lookup returns CDR1 SGHRS and CDR2 YFSETQ. CDR3 size: 16 residues. The CDR3 nucleotides are TGCGCCAGCAGCACAGATACACCAGGGGGCTACTATGGCTACACCTTC. It yields the protein CASSTDTPGGYYGYTF.

The chain links TRBV7-9 to TRBJ2-3; the match to TRBD2 covers 8 bases. Germline loops: CDR1 SEHNR, CDR2 FQNEAQ (reference sequence). V shed 5 bases and J 8 bases; nucleotides not matched to a gene: 15. CDR3 length equals 16 residues. CDR3 nucleotides: TGTGCCAGCAGCCGATACGTCCGGACTAGCTTAGGTACGCAGTATTTT. Protein: CASSRYVRTSLGTQYF.

This clone was recorded only once. This chain connects TRBV11-2 to TRBJ2-3, with D hard to call. Looked up from germline, CDR1 is SGHAT and CDR2 is FQNNGV. V dropped 5 bases and J dropped 1 base, with 13 bases sitting between them. This CDR3 has 15 residues. The CDR3 spells CASSKPALRTDTQYF. In nucleotides, the CDR3 is TGTGCCAGCAGCAAACCCGCTCTGCGCACAGATACGCAGTATTTT.